This T cell receptor beta chain was recovered during a study of blood T cell repertoires in COVID-19. Trimming shortened V by 2 bases and J by 10 bases, and 13 bases separated the two germline ends. The CDR3 extends over 13 amino acids. Germline V gives CDR1 SGDLS, CDR2 YYNGEE. Data came from immunoSEQ multiplex PCR; TCRdb stores just in-frame clones and leaves some out. The profile shows approximately 52,000 clones, around 86% of them singletons. The source is a human donor in a cohort sampled during active COVID-19. The chain couples TRBV9 to TRBJ2-1; no reliable D call. Sequencing was performed on peripheral blood. CDR3 sequence: CASSVGPQLEQFF. DNA for the CDR3: TGTGCCAGCAGCGTTGGCCCTCAGTTGGAGCAGTTCTTC.